The sequence of this T cell receptor beta chain was determined in a study of T cells after yellow fever vaccination. The 5'RACE template-switching step produced TCR cDNA and added a universal primer site and UMIs. TCRdb reprocessed the 5' RACE reads via MiXCR and lists one record per CDR3 protein. The table includes approximately 510,000 distinct CDR3 sequences, about a fifth detected once. The CDR3 is 16 amino acids. Deletions cut 0 bases from V and 0 bases from J, with 11 bases between. The germline V gene has CDR1 LGHNA and CDR2 YSLEER. Sequencing was performed on PBMCs, taken around 3 weeks after the first yellow fever vaccination. The source of this sequence is a man between 18 and 29 years old who received the YFV17D yellow fever vaccine. V gene TRBV4-3 combines with J gene TRBJ2-5; tentative D call: TRBD1 (6 bases). The CDR3 region has the DNA TGCGCCAGCAGCCAAGACTACAGGGTGTACCAAGAGACCCAGTACTTC. Amino acid sequence: CASSQDYRVYQETQYF.